Listed below are T cell receptor beta chains from one sample, sequenced in a study of vaccination effects on CD4 cells after COVID-19. These TCRs are of unknown antigen specificity. Method: immunoSEQ multiplex PCR; TCRdb's copy keeps in-frame clones and lacks some. The sample comprises around 53,000 clones, approximately 73% of which are singletons, and roughly 6% rests with the top ten. The source was CD4+ T cells from PBMCs cultured with HIV peptides, collected before COVID-19 vaccination. The receptors stem from a human donor who had a prior SARS-CoV-2 infection. Each CDR3 is given with its conserved first and last residue. The order of the fields is clone size, V gene, J gene, D gene, CDR3 DNA, CDR3 protein. The D gene is left open where the match is weak. Only part of the rows carry a size: once, few, many, or a class if the clone is expanded.

NA,TRBV7-2,TRBJ1-2,NA,TGTGCCAGCAGCTTAGCGCTTACAGCCGGCTACACCTTC,CASSLALTAGYTF
NA,TRBV20-1,TRBJ2-3,NA,TGCAGTGCTAGTTCGCCTAATGCAGATACGCAGTATTTT,CSASSPNADTQYF
NA,TRBV12-2,TRBJ1-2,NA,TGTGCAAGTCGCTTAGAGACAGGGTATGGCTACACCTTC,CASRLETGYGYTF
NA,TRBV5-4,TRBJ2-5,TRBD2,TGTGCCAGCAGCTTGGTATCTAGCGGGCCCCAAGAGACCCAGTACTTC,CASSLVSSGPQETQYF
few,TRBV27,TRBJ2-5,NA,TGTGCCAGCAGTCCAGGGGACGACCGGGAGACCCAGTACTTC,CASSPGDDRETQYF
NA,TRBV18,TRBJ2-7,NA,TGTGCCAGCTCACTCTCGACTGATTACGAGCAGTACTTC,CASSLSTDYEQYF
NA,TRBV5-1,TRBJ1-1,NA,TGCGCCAGCAGTTTTCGGGGGCGAGACACTGAAGCTTTCTTT,CASSFRGRDTEAFF
NA,TRBV2,TRBJ1-1,NA,TGTGCCAGCAGTGAAGCGCCCCCCCCAGAAGCTTTCTTT,CASSEAPPPEAFF
NA,TRBV6-5,TRBJ2-1,TRBD1,TGTGCCAGCAGTTACTCGCCGACAGGGGGATACAATGAGCAGTTCTTC,CASSYSPTGGYNEQFF
NA,TRBV7-2,TRBJ2-2,TRBD2,TGTGCCAGCAGCTTAGGGGGAGGGGTCGGGGAGCTGTTTTTT,CASSLGGGVGELFF
NA,TRBV6-4,TRBJ1-2,NA,TGTGCCAGCAGGGAAGACAGTAACTATGGCTACACCTTC,CASREDSNYGYTF
NA,TRBV5-1,TRBJ1-1,NA,TGCGCCAGCAGCTTGGGACATTTGAACACTGAAGCTTTCTTT,CASSLGHLNTEAFF
NA,TRBV28,TRBJ2-7,NA,TGTGCCAGCAGGTCGCCGAAATATGGGGAGCAGTACTTC,CASRSPKYGEQYF
once,TRBV7-2,TRBJ2-2,NA,TGTGCCAGCAGCTTACTGATCACCGGGGAGCTGTTTTTT,CASSLLITGELFF
NA,TRBV2,TRBJ1-2,TRBD1,TGTGCCAGCCACCGGGACAGCAACTATGGCTACACCTTC,CASHRDSNYGYTF
NA,TRBV15,TRBJ2-3,NA,TGTGCCACCAGCAGAGATCACGCGGAGTTCACAGATACGCAGTATTTT,CATSRDHAEFTDTQYF
once,TRBV12-3/TRBV12-4,TRBJ2-5,NA,TGTGCCAGCAGTCCGGGACTCCAAGAGACCCAGTACTTC,CASSPGLQETQYF
NA,TRBV19,TRBJ2-1,NA,TGTGCCAGTAGCCTCTGGACTACGGCGGGGTATGAGCAGTTCTTC,CASSLWTTAGYEQFF
NA,TRBV20-1,TRBJ1-2,NA,TGCAGTGCTATCGATAGGCCTCACTATACCTTC,CSAIDRPHYTF
NA,TRBV15,TRBJ2-1,TRBD1,TGTGCCACCAGCCAGGACAGGGGGACCTACAATGAGCAGTTCTTC,CATSQDRGTYNEQFF
NA,TRBV5-4,TRBJ2-3,TRBD2,TGTGCCAGCAGCTTGTCCTCCAACGGGGGGGCCAACACAGATACGCAGTATTTT,CASSLSSNGGANTDTQYF
NA,TRBV24-1,TRBJ2-1,TRBD2,TGTGCCACCAGTGATTTCGGGCAGGGAGGGTACAATGAGCAGTTCTTC,CATSDFGQGGYNEQFF
few,TRBV9,TRBJ1-2,NA,TGTGCCAGCAGCGTATGGGGTAACTATGGCTACACCTTC,CASSVWGNYGYTF
NA,TRBV3-1/TRBV3-2,TRBJ2-3,TRBD2,TGTGCCAGCAGCCCCTGGGGGCTAGCGGGGGGGCCTAGAGATACGCAGTATTTT,CASSPWGLAGGPRDTQYF
NA,TRBV24-1,TRBJ2-7,TRBD1,TGTGCCACCAGGCGTCCTCCAGGGACAGGGGCTGTTAAAGAGCAGTACTTC,CATRRPPGTGAVKEQYF
NA,TRBV7-2,TRBJ1-2,NA,TGTGCCAGCAGCTTGGCCCCGGTTCGGGGGGAAAGCGATGGCTACACCTTC,CASSLAPVRGESDGYTF
NA,TRBV4-2,TRBJ1-2,TRBD1,TGTGCCAGCAGCCTTGGGGACAGGGTCGGAGGCTACACCTTC,CASSLGDRVGGYTF
NA,TRBV5-4,TRBJ2-1,TRBD2,TGTGCCAGCAGCTTGCCCACTAGCGGGGGGGCAATTGGCTCCTACAATGAGCAGTTCTTC,CASSLPTSGGAIGSYNEQFF
NA,TRBV9,TRBJ2-3,NA,TGTGCCAGCAGCGTAAGAGAAGGGGCTACAGATACGCAGTATTTT,CASSVREGATDTQYF
few,TRBV7-9,TRBJ1-2,NA,TGTGCCAGCAGCTTAGGAGAGGACAGAATCTACACCTTC,CASSLGEDRIYTF
once,TRBV11-3,TRBJ2-4,NA,TGTGCCAGCAGCTTCGGGGGCCAGAACATTCAGTACTTC,CASSFGGQNIQYF
NA,TRBV12-5,TRBJ1-1,TRBD1,TGTGCTAGTGGTTTGGTACTAGGGACAGGGCTTATGAACACTGAAGCTTTCTTT,CASGLVLGTGLMNTEAFF
NA,TRBV19,TRBJ2-1,NA,TGTGCCAGTAGTAAGGGCCGAGGGACATCTCAAGATGAGCAGTTCTTC,CASSKGRGTSQDEQFF
once,TRBV4-1,TRBJ1-4,NA,TGCGCCAGCAGCCAGCTAGGGACAAGAAGTGAAAAACTGTTTTTT,CASSQLGTRSEKLFF
NA,TRBV7-8,TRBJ2-2,TRBD2,TGTGCCAGCAGCAGTAAGCGGGGGGTCCCGGCCGGGGAGCTGTTTTTT,CASSSKRGVPAGELFF
NA,TRBV15,TRBJ1-2,NA,TGTGCCACCAGCAGAGGGACAGCTTATGGCTACACCTTC,CATSRGTAYGYTF
once,TRBV5-4,TRBJ1-1,NA,TGTGCCAGCAGCTTGGGTGCCGGAAAAAACGGTGAAGCTTTCTTT,CASSLGAGKNGEAFF
NA,TRBV6-1,TRBJ1-3,NA,TGTGCCAGCAGTGAGGGACTTCCCCGCTCTGGAAACACCATATATTTT,CASSEGLPRSGNTIYF
few,TRBV28,TRBJ1-5,TRBD1,TGTGCCAGCAGCTCAGGACAGGGGAAGCCCCAGCATTTT,CASSSGQGKPQHF
once,TRBV15,TRBJ2-7,NA,TGTGCCACCAGCAGAGTGATAGGCAGGGGGGCAATCTACGAGCAGTACTTC,CATSRVIGRGAIYEQYF
NA,TRBV6-5,TRBJ1-2,TRBD1,TGTGCCAGCAGTAGGGACAGTAACTATGGCTACACCTTC,CASSRDSNYGYTF
NA,TRBV5-4,TRBJ2-3,TRBD2,TGTGCCAGCAGCTTGGTTCCTCCGGGACTAGGCAAAGATACGCAGTATTTT,CASSLVPPGLGKDTQYF
NA,TRBV7-2,TRBJ2-3,TRBD2,TGTGCCAGCAGCTCGGGGACTAGCGGGAGTTTTGGGACAGATACGCAGTATTTT,CASSSGTSGSFGTDTQYF
NA,TRBV7-7,TRBJ2-5,NA,TGTGCTAGCAGTAGGACACGACAAGAGACCCAGTACTTC,CASSRTRQETQYF
NA,TRBV5-1,TRBJ1-1,TRBD1,TGCGCCAGCAGCCCCGGGACAGGGAACACTGAAGCTTTCTTT,CASSPGTGNTEAFF
NA,TRBV3-1/TRBV3-2,TRBJ1-2,NA,TGTGCCAGCAGCCAAGAGGCTGCCAGCTATGGCTACACCTTC,CASSQEAASYGYTF
NA,TRBV3-1/TRBV3-2,TRBJ2-5,NA,TGTGCCAGCAGCCAAGTTTCATCTATACAAGAGACCCAGTACTTC,CASSQVSSIQETQYF
NA,TRBV7-3,TRBJ2-3,TRBD2,TGTGCCAGCAGCTCGGCATACGGGGGGGCGTCAGATACGCAGTATTTT,CASSSAYGGASDTQYF
NA,TRBV11-2,TRBJ2-4,NA,TGTGCCAGCAGCTTATCGGACATTAGCATTCAGTACTTC,CASSLSDISIQYF
NA,TRBV24-1,TRBJ2-7,TRBD1,TGTGCCACCAGTGATGGGACAGCGAGCTCCTACGAGCAGTACTTC,CATSDGTASSYEQYF
NA,TRBV6-5,TRBJ1-2,NA,TGTGCCAGCAGTTACTCGAGGGCATCGGGCTACACCTTC,CASSYSRASGYTF
NA,TRBV11-3,TRBJ2-2,TRBD1,TGTGCCAGCGGTAACAGGGGCTCAACCGGGGAGCTGTTTTTT,CASGNRGSTGELFF
NA,TRBV5-1,TRBJ2-1,TRBD2,TGCGCCAGCAGTTACTTAGCGGGGGCCTACAATGAGCAGTTCTTC,CASSYLAGAYNEQFF
NA,TRBV3-1/TRBV3-2,TRBJ1-2,TRBD1,TGTGCCAGCAGCCAACCGGGACAGTCTTACTATGGCTACACCTTC,CASSQPGQSYYGYTF
NA,TRBV30,TRBJ1-1,NA,TGTGCCTGGAGTGATGAGTGGAACACTGAAGCTTTCTTT,CAWSDEWNTEAFF
NA,TRBV6-1,TRBJ2-1,TRBD2,TGTGCCAGCAGTGACCTAGCGGGAGTTTACAATGAGCAGTTCTTC,CASSDLAGVYNEQFF
NA,TRBV5-1,TRBJ2-1,NA,TGCGCCAGCAGCTTGGCTGCGGGGACCGGCGGCCAGTTCTTC,CASSLAAGTGGQFF
NA,TRBV11-3,TRBJ2-1,TRBD2,TGTGCCAGCAGCTTGGGCGGGAGTAGATCTGAGCAGTTCTTC,CASSLGGSRSEQFF
NA,TRBV6-5,TRBJ2-5,NA,TGTGCCAGCAGGAGGGCCAGGGTGGTACAAGAGACCCAGTACTTC,CASRRARVVQETQYF